The 30 T cell receptor beta chains given below trace back to one sample, sequenced in a study of cytomegalovirus exposure and HLA in healthy donors. This PCR relied on a set of 60 Vbeta primers and 13 Jbeta primers. Using immunoSEQ multiplex PCR, the repertoire was profiled, and TCRdb retains in-frame clones only, with some absent. The sample contains over 200,000 clones, 70% to 80% of which appear only once. The material sequenced was PBMCs. The receptors stem from a woman aged 60-75 years in good health and CMV-seropositive.

This clone was detected only a few times. The rearrangement joins TRBV30 to TRBJ2-5, with TRBD2 matching 8 bases. CDR3 size: 15 residues. Looked up from germline, CDR1 is GTSNPN and CDR2 is SVGIG (reference sequence). The ends lost 2 bases at V and 1 base at J; junction bases unmatched: 6. The CDR3 DNA is TGTGCCTGGAGTCCGCGGGGGGCCCTCCAAGAGACCCAGTACTTC. Its translation is CAWSPRGALQETQYF.

The rearrangement uses TRBV5-1 and TRBJ2-7; possibly TRBD1 for D (6 bases). This CDR3 region has 15 residues. With 3 bases removed from V and 6 bases from J, the gap between germline ends came to 19 bases. CDR1 SGHRS and CDR2 YFSETQ come from the germline V gene. This chain's CDR3 is CASSSTVLGAGEQYF. The CDR3 DNA sequence: TGCGCCAGCAGCTCCACGGTACTGGGGGCGGGCGAGCAGTACTTC.

This chain connects TRBV5-1 to TRBJ2-7; TRBD1 is a possible D gene (5 bases). The CDR3 runs to 15 residues. From germline, CDR1 is SGHRS and CDR2 YFSETQ. The V gene lost 0 bases and the J gene lost 5 bases, with 15 bases spanning the gap. The CDR3 loop is CASSLEGQHRHEQYF. The CDR3 DNA reads TGCGCCAGCAGCTTGGAGGGGCAGCACCGCCACGAGCAGTACTTC.

This chain links TRBV27 with TRBJ2-7; TRBD2 matches at 12 bases. Losses at the gene ends were 4 bases for V and 4 bases for J; bases not matched to a gene: 8. Germline assignment: CDR1 MNHEY and CDR2 SMNVEV (reference sequence). This CDR3 has 16 residues. Here the CDR3 DNA reads TGTGCCAGCAGTTCGCTGACTAGCGGGAGAATGTACGAGCAGTACTTC. This codes for CASSSLTSGRMYEQYF.

CDR3 in DNA: TGTGCCTGGAGTGTGGGGGCCAGACAGGGGGCATTTAGCTCCTATAATTCACCCCTCCACTTT. It codes for CAWSVGARQGAFSSYNSPLHF. The J gene is TRBJ1-6, the V gene TRBV30; TRBD1 agrees at 10 bases. The V gene's germline CDR1 is GTSNPN and CDR2 SVGIG (reference sequence). This CDR3 contains 21 residues. V shed 0 bases, J shed 0 bases, and the junction held 14 bases outside the gene matches.

This clone was found once. This chain connects TRBV7-3 to TRBJ2-2; 8 bases map to TRBD2. The CDR3 has 16 residues. V lost 3 bases to trimming and J lost 2 bases; unmatched junction nucleotides: 5. Germline values: CDR1 SGHTA, CDR2 FQGTGA. The CDR3 loop is CASSFQSGGNTGELFF. In DNA form, the CDR3 reads TGTGCCAGCAGCTTCCAGAGCGGGGGTAACACCGGGGAGCTGTTTTTT.

A single count supports this clone. V and J are TRBV12-1 and TRBJ2-2; no check of the table's D call, TRBD1, against the DNA was made. TRBV12-1 is a recognized pseudogene. This CDR3 spans 14 amino acids. CDR3 amino acids: CASEGKGDTGELFF. The CDR3 coding sequence is TGTGCCAGCGAAGGGAAAGGGGACACCGGGGAGCTGTTTTTT.

This clone was counted a few times. The rearrangement uses TRBV5-4 and TRBJ2-5, with D unclear. With 4 bases removed from V and 3 bases from J, the gap between germline ends came to 10 bases. This CDR3 has 13 residues. Per germline, CDR1 SGHNT and CDR2 YYREEE (reference sequence). CDR3 coding DNA: TGTGCCAGCAGCAAGCCGAACGAAGAGACCCAGTACTTC. This codes for CASSKPNEETQYF.

The chain employs TRBV6-5 and TRBJ1-2; possibly TRBD1 for D (5 bases). The CDR3 sequence is 11 residues long. Germline CDR1 and CDR2: MNHEY and SVGAGI. V was clipped by 7 bases and J by 4 bases, with 7 bases between them. The DNA of the CDR3 is TGTGCCAGCACCGACAGCTATGGCTACACCTTC. This sequence encodes CASTDSYGYTF.

The chain links TRBV15 to TRBJ1-5; 10 bases align to TRBD1. This CDR3 comprises 16 residues. Trimming cost V 7 bases and J 7 bases; bases outside gene matches: 13. Looked up from germline, CDR1 is LNHNV and CDR2 is YYDKDF (reference sequence). For the CDR3, the DNA is TGTGCCACCACCCCCCAAGGGACAGGGGCTTACCAGCCCCAGCATTTT. Its translation: CATTPQGTGAYQPQHF.

The CDR3 DNA is TGTGCCAGCACCTTGGGACAGCCTGGCCAGCAGTACTTC. Protein: CASTLGQPGQQYF. V is TRBV7-2 and J is TRBJ2-7; 7 nucleotides match TRBD1. Germline assignment: CDR1 SGHTA and CDR2 FQGNSA. This CDR3 region has 13 residues. V was pared by 7 bases and J by 8 bases, with 11 bases of the junction left unmatched.

The gene calls are TRBV19 and TRBJ2-5; no firm D call. The germline V and J ends were trimmed by 5 bases and 3 bases, with 13 bases remaining between them. CDR1 and CDR2 (germline): LNHDA, SQIVND (reference sequence). The CDR3 contains 14 residues. The CDR3 DNA reads TGTGCCAGTAGTCTAACTACCTTAAAAGAGACCCAGTACTTC. This translates into CASSLTTLKETQYF.

This chain uses TRBV10-1 with TRBJ1-5; D may be TRBD1 (5 bases). Looked up from germline, CDR1 is WNHNN and CDR2 is SYGVQD (reference sequence). The V gene lost 6 bases and the J gene lost 3 bases, with 12 bases spanning the gap. This CDR3 contains 14 residues. CDR3 sequence (DNA): TGCGCCAGCAGCCTAACAGGTTTCAATCAGCCCCAGCATTTT. Translated, it gives CASSLTGFNQPQHF.

V gene TRBV4-3 combines with J gene TRBJ2-7; TRBD2 might be the D (5 bases). The V end was cut by 0 bases, the J end by 3 bases, with 15 bases between. CDR1 is LGHNA, CDR2 YSLEER, per germline. The CDR3 loop spans 16 amino acids. The CDR3 spells CASSQEAGRGDYEQYF. DNA of the CDR3: TGCGCCAGCAGCCAAGAAGCAGGACGGGGAGACTACGAGCAGTACTTC.

V gene TRBV5-1 combines with J gene TRBJ2-5, with 11 bases that match TRBD2. The CDR3 totals 15 residues. Trimming at V came to 4 bases and at J to 2 bases, leaving 4 bases not matched to a gene. Per germline, CDR1 SGHRS and CDR2 YFSETQ. The CDR3, as DNA: TGCGCCAGCAGCCTAACTAGCGGGGGTCAAGAGACCCAGTACTTC. It is translated as CASSLTSGGQETQYF.

J is TRBJ1-2 and V is TRBV18; the match to TRBD1 covers 9 bases. The CDR3 runs 18 residues. From germline, CDR1 is KGHSH and CDR2 LQKENI. Trimming cost V 3 bases and J 8 bases; bases outside gene matches: 19. CDR3 coding DNA: TGTGCCAGCTCACCGCAGAACCGGGACAGGGTTCTAGGTGGCGGCTACACCTTC. It translates to CASSPQNRDRVLGGGYTF.

The J gene is TRBJ2-5, the V gene TRBV18; 8 nucleotides line up with TRBD1. CDR3 length equals 14 residues. Germline loops: CDR1 KGHSH, CDR2 LQKENI. With 5 bases clipped from V and 3 bases from J, the junction kept 5 bases outside the gene matches. The CDR3 region is CASSSSGGEETQYF. DNA of the CDR3: TGTGCCAGCTCATCCTCAGGGGGCGAAGAGACCCAGTACTTC.

This clone was seen only a few times. The V call is TRBV7-9, the J call TRBJ2-1; 15 bases agree with TRBD2. Per the germline V gene, CDR1 is SEHNR and CDR2 is FQNEAQ (reference sequence). Trimming removed 8 bases from V and 4 bases from J; junction bases left unmatched: 0. The CDR3 is 14 residues long. The CDR3 here is CASGLAGGYNEQFF. The CDR3, as DNA: TGTGCCAGCGGACTAGCGGGGGGGTACAATGAGCAGTTCTTC.

The chain uses TRBV11-2 and TRBJ2-3; 8 bases fit TRBD2. Trimming removed 5 bases from V and 5 bases from J; junction bases left unmatched: 12. The CDR3 has 16 amino acids. The germline V gene has CDR1 SGHAT and CDR2 FQNNGV. The CDR3 is CASSRSGGGLEDTQYF. As DNA, the CDR3 is TGTGCCAGCAGCCGTTCGGGGGGGGGTTTGGAAGATACGCAGTATTTT.

V usage is TRBV6-1 and J usage is TRBJ1-1; no clear D. V was pared by 6 bases and J by 0 bases, with 11 bases between. Germline V gives CDR1 MNHNS, CDR2 SASEGT. The CDR3 is made up of 14 amino acids. This chain's CDR3 is CASRLDGVNTEAFF. CDR3 sequence (DNA): TGTGCCAGCAGATTAGACGGAGTGAACACTGAAGCTTTCTTT.

V is TRBV5-4 and J is TRBJ2-1, with 8 bases aligning to TRBD2. V shed 4 bases and J 6 bases; nucleotides not matched to a gene: 12. The length of the CDR3 is 16 residues. Germline V gene lookup returns CDR1 SGHNT and CDR2 YYREEE (reference sequence). The CDR3 is CASSPPLAGSRNEQFF. CDR3 DNA: TGTGCCAGCAGCCCGCCCTTAGCGGGATCCCGCAATGAGCAGTTCTTC. Together with reference TRBV5-4 and TRBJ2-1, the CDR3 gives the full variable domain: ETGVTQSPTHLIKTRGQQVTLRCSSQSGHNTVSWYQQALGQGPQFIFQYYREEENGRGNFPPRFSGLQFPNYSSELNVNALELDDSALYLCASSPPLAGSRNEQFFGPGTRLTVL.

This clone was picked up a small number of times. The chain uses TRBV5-1 and TRBJ1-2, with 9 positions matching TRBD1. This CDR3 has 15 residues. J gave up 6 bases and V 2 bases, and 8 bases lay outside the gene matches. Germline CDR1 and CDR2: SGHRS and YFSETQ. CDR3 protein: CASSFSTGGVDGYTF. The CDR3 DNA reads TGCGCCAGCAGCTTTTCGACAGGGGGAGTTGATGGCTACACCTTC.

This clone was recorded once. V usage is TRBV15 and J usage is TRBJ2-3; TRBD2 matches 13 bases. Per germline, CDR1 LNHNV and CDR2 YYDKDF (reference sequence). This CDR3 contains 17 residues. V shed 0 bases, J shed 5 bases, and the junction held 5 bases outside the gene matches. The CDR3 protein is CATSRDARLAGGDTQYF. The CDR3 DNA reads TGTGCCACCAGCAGAGATGCCCGACTAGCGGGAGGAGATACGCAGTATTTT.

This clone was recorded a few times. V is TRBV28 and J is TRBJ2-2; 7 bases match TRBD1. The germline CDR1 and CDR2 sequences are MDHEN and SYDVKM. Trimming took 7 bases from V and 8 from J; bases not matched to a gene: 10. This CDR3 has 14 amino acids. CDR3 sequence: CASTRTGVAGELFF. DNA for the CDR3: TGTGCCAGCACCCGCACAGGGGTGGCGGGGGAGCTGTTTTTT.

This clone has just a few counts. The chain combines TRBV29-1 with TRBJ1-3; D possibly corresponds to TRBD1 (6 bases). From germline, CDR1 is SQVTM and CDR2 ANQGSEA. V was clipped by 4 bases and J by 8 bases, with 12 bases between them. This CDR3 is 12 amino acids long. As DNA, the CDR3 is TGCAGCGTTGCAGTTCAGGGGCACACCATATATTTT. As protein: CSVAVQGHTIYF.

The chain uses TRBV19 and TRBJ1-1; 8 bases align to TRBD1. Germline V CDR1 and CDR2: LNHDA, SQIVND (reference sequence). J gave up 7 bases and V 6 bases, and 10 bases lay outside the gene matches. The CDR3 length is 14 residues. The CDR3 spells CASSLTGVFGEAFF. DNA for the CDR3: TGTGCCAGTAGCTTGACAGGGGTTTTCGGTGAAGCTTTCTTT.

This chain connects TRBV5-1 to TRBJ2-7; 9 positions match TRBD1. Germline values: CDR1 SGHRS, CDR2 YFSETQ. The CDR3 runs to 14 residues. V was pared by 3 bases and J by 5 bases, with 6 bases of the junction left unmatched. The CDR3 reads CASSYGQGIHEQYF. The CDR3, as DNA: TGCGCCAGCAGCTACGGACAGGGGATCCACGAGCAGTACTTC. Complete variable domain (other parts from reference TRBV5-1 and TRBJ2-7): KAGVTQTPRYLIKTRGQQVTLSCSPISGHRSVSWYQQTPGQGLQFLFEYFSETQRNKGNFPGRFSGRQFSNSRSEMNVSTLELGDSALYLCASSYGQGIHEQYFGPGTRLTVT.

This clone was counted only a few times. The CDR3 here is CASSPPGPNQEKLFF. In DNA form, the CDR3 reads TGCGCCAGCAGCCCGCCGGGTCCCAACCAGGAAAAACTGTTTTTT. This chain connects TRBV4-1 to TRBJ1-4; D unclear. This CDR3 has 15 amino acids. CDR1 MGHRA and CDR2 YSYEKL come from the germline V gene. V lost 4 bases, J lost 8 bases, and 17 bases lay in between.

This clone has only one observation. The chain joins TRBV10-1 to TRBJ1-1; 9 nucleotides align to TRBD1. The germline gives CDR1 WNHNN, CDR2 SYGVQD (reference sequence). The CDR3 is made up of 13 amino acids. V gave up 2 bases and J gave up 6 bases; unmatched junction bases: 1. This chain's CDR3 is CASSEGQGSEAFF. DNA of the CDR3: TGCGCCAGCAGTGAGGGACAGGGGTCTGAAGCTTTCTTT.

This chain links TRBV27 with TRBJ2-3; unclear D gene. From germline, CDR1 is MNHEY and CDR2 SMNVEV (reference sequence). The CDR3 spans 14 residues. V lost 0 bases and J lost 2, with 6 bases in between. The DNA of the CDR3 is TGTGCCAGCAGTTTATCGCGCAACACAGATACGCAGTATTTT. Translation: CASSLSRNTDTQYF.